A single sample gave rise to the 30 T cell receptor beta chains below, sequenced in a study of cytomegalovirus exposure and HLA in healthy donors. It was with 60 Vbeta and 13 Jbeta primers that the PCR ran. Some clones are missing from TCRdb's copy, which holds only in-frame ones; the method was immunoSEQ multiplex PCR. Among under 200,000 clones, around 77% were seen once, and the ten largest hold 1%. Sequencing was carried out using PBMCs. These receptors were taken from a woman in her 50s in good health and CMV-seropositive.

This sequence joins TRBV11-3 and TRBJ2-3, with D maybe TRBD2 (6 bases). The CDR3 length is 16 residues. CDR1 is SGHNT, CDR2 YENEEA, per germline. The V gene lost 5 bases and the J gene lost 3 bases, with 18 bases spanning the gap. CDR3 in DNA: TGTGCCAGCAGCCATTTGACCGGGAGAGGTACAGATACGCAGTATTTT. Its protein is CASSHLTGRGTDTQYF.

This chain connects TRBV7-2 to TRBJ2-5, with 8 nucleotides matching TRBD1. J was trimmed by 4 bases and V by 1 base; bases with no gene match: 5. Looked up from germline, CDR1 is SGHTA and CDR2 is FQGNSA. The CDR3 runs to 15 residues. The CDR3: CASSLVSGGLETQYF. CDR3 DNA sequence: TGTGCCAGCAGCTTAGTATCAGGGGGCTTAGAGACCCAGTACTTC.

This rearrangement joins TRBV2 to TRBJ1-5, with D hard to call. V was shortened by 2 bases and J by 9 bases, with 11 bases between the two germline ends. The CDR3 runs to 13 residues. Per the germline V gene, CDR1 is SNHLY and CDR2 is FYNNEI. The CDR3, as DNA: TGTGCCAGCAGTGAATTTTTAGCTTGGCCCCAGCATTTT. It translates to CASSEFLAWPQHF.

V gene TRBV13 combines with J gene TRBJ2-2, with 8 bases that match TRBD2. The CDR3 has 15 residues. The V gene end was trimmed by 7 bases and the J gene end by 0 bases; junction bases not matched to a gene: 4. Germline V lookup: CDR1 PRHDT, CDR2 FYEKMQ (reference sequence). The DNA for the CDR3 is TGTGCCAGCATTAGCGGGACCGCGAACACCGGGGAGCTGTTTTTT. Translation gives CASISGTANTGELFF.

This clone was seen more than once but under ten times. The chain combines TRBV2 with TRBJ1-1, with 7 bases aligning to TRBD1. The CDR3 has 13 residues. The ends lost 6 bases at V and 7 bases at J; junction bases unmatched: 8. The germline gives CDR1 SNHLY, CDR2 FYNNEI. CDR3 residues: CASRDQGVGEAFF. The CDR3 DNA follows: TGTGCCAGCAGGGACCAGGGGGTCGGTGAAGCTTTCTTT.

The rearrangement joins TRBV5-5 to TRBJ2-1; 10 nucleotides agree with TRBD1. CDR3 size: 15 residues. Germline trimming cut 4 bases from V and 12 bases from J; bases unmatched to any gene: 13. Germline V gives CDR1 SGHKS, CDR2 YYEKEE (reference sequence). CDR3 residues: CASSPRDRGFGGQFF. CDR3 coding DNA: TGTGCCAGCAGCCCCCGGGACAGGGGATTTGGGGGGCAGTTCTTC.

The sample holds one count of this clone. The chain links TRBV5-1 to TRBJ1-1; D gene unclear. The CDR3 contains 15 residues. The germline gives CDR1 SGHRS, CDR2 YFSETQ. Between the trimmed V and J ends, which lost 0 bases and 1 base, there was a span of 10 bases. DNA of the CDR3: TGCGCCAGCAGCTTGGCTTTGACAAGGAACACTGAAGCTTTCTTT. Protein product: CASSLALTRNTEAFF.

The chain uses TRBV7-9 and TRBJ2-7; TRBD2 might be the D (5 bases). Trimming stripped 1 base from V and 2 bases from J, with 9 bases between. The germline V gene has CDR1 SEHNR and CDR2 FQNEAQ (reference sequence). This CDR3 has 14 residues. DNA for the CDR3: TGTGCCAGCAGCTTAGTCGGCGGGCCCTACGAGCAGTACTTC. It translates to CASSLVGGPYEQYF.

The chain employs TRBV28 and TRBJ1-2, with D maybe TRBD1 (6 bases). Germline V gives CDR1 MDHEN, CDR2 SYDVKM. The V gene lost 8 bases and the J gene lost 2 bases, with 9 bases spanning the gap. CDR3 length: 12 amino acids. CDR3 in DNA: TGTGCCAGCGCCCAGGGGAACTATGGCTACACCTTC. Translated, it gives CASAQGNYGYTF.

This chain joins TRBV7-8 and TRBJ2-6; D gene uncertain. V dropped 6 bases and J dropped 0 bases, with 18 bases sitting between them. This CDR3 is 18 amino acids long. Germline V gene sequence: CDR1 SGHVS, CDR2 FQNEAQ. The CDR3 spells CASRPRLAQTSGANVLTF. The CDR3 bases are TGTGCCAGCAGACCACGACTGGCTCAAACCTCTGGGGCCAACGTCCTGACTTTC.

The gene calls are TRBV7-9 and TRBJ2-7; 8 bases agree with TRBD1. Germline V gene data show CDR1 as SEHNR and CDR2 as FQNEAQ (reference sequence). The V gene end was trimmed by 2 bases and the J gene end by 0 bases; junction bases not matched to a gene: 9. The CDR3 runs 17 residues. The CDR3 DNA reads TGTGCCAGCAGCTTACCTAGGAGACAGGGGATCTCCTACGAGCAGTACTTC. Amino acids: CASSLPRRQGISYEQYF.

The rearrangement links TRBV29-1 to TRBJ2-1; 12 positions match TRBD2. This CDR3 spans 15 amino acids. The germline CDR1 and CDR2 sequences are SQVTM and ANQGSEA. The CDR3 DNA reads TGCAGTTCGGGGGGACTAGCGGGCCTCCACAATGAGCAGTTCTTC. Translated: CSSGGLAGLHNEQFF.

The gene calls are TRBV7-9 and TRBJ2-4; the match to TRBD1 covers 7 bases. Germline loops: CDR1 SEHNR, CDR2 FQNEAQ (reference sequence). The junction had 8 bases not matched to a gene; V was cut back by 1 base and J by 2 bases. The CDR3 has 17 residues. The DNA for the CDR3 is TGTGCCAGCAGCTTAGAACAGGGGAGAGGAACCAAAAACATTCAGTACTTC. Residues: CASSLEQGRGTKNIQYF.

The chain carries TRBV12-5 and TRBJ2-7, with D unresolved. CDR3 size: 13 residues. V lost 2 bases to trimming and J lost 1 base, with 6 bases between them. The V gene's germline CDR1 is LGHNT and CDR2 FRNRAP. CDR3 sequence reads: CASGLYGSYEQYF. The CDR3 DNA is TGTGCTAGTGGTTTGTACGGGTCCTACGAGCAGTACTTC.

The chain combines TRBV28 with TRBJ1-1; possible D gene TRBD1, 6 bases. This CDR3 comprises 19 residues. The germline V gene encodes CDR1 MDHEN and CDR2 SYDVKM. Trimming left V 2 bases short and J 0 bases short, with 22 bases between. The chain's CDR3 is CASSLTIAAGDHMNTEAFF. The CDR3 DNA reads TGTGCCAGCAGTTTAACTATTGCGGCAGGGGACCACATGAACACTGAAGCTTTCTTT.

This clone has only a few counts. The chain uses TRBV4-2 and TRBJ2-7, with 7 bases identical to TRBD1. CDR1 is LGHNA and CDR2 is YNFKEQ in the germline V gene. The CDR3 sequence is 15 residues long. With V trimmed by 0 bases and J by 5 bases, 7 bases remained unmatched. CDR3 nucleotides: TGTGCCAGCAGCCAAGAAGGGGTAGGGGGCGACGAGCAGTACTTC. Protein sequence: CASSQEGVGGDEQYF.

This clone was found a few times. V and J are TRBV7-9 and TRBJ2-5, with TRBD1 identical over 7 bases. After removal of 5 bases from V and 3 bases from J, the junction contained 6 bases not matched to a gene. Germline V CDR1 and CDR2: SEHNR, FQNEAQ (reference sequence). The length of the CDR3 is 14 residues. CDR3 coding DNA: TGTGCCAGCAGCACCTGGGACAGAAAAGAGACCCAGTACTTC. Its translation is CASSTWDRKETQYF.

V is TRBV28 and J is TRBJ1-6; 11 bases fit TRBD1. Unmatched junction bases numbered 6, after V lost 10 bases and J lost 7 bases. Germline-derived CDR1 and CDR2 are MDHEN and SYDVKM. CDR3 size: 14 residues. This chain's CDR3 is CATGQGAQNSPLHF. The CDR3 DNA sequence: TGTGCCACCGGACAGGGGGCGCAAAATTCACCCCTCCACTTT.

This clone showed up just a few times. V and J are TRBV5-1 and TRBJ2-1; D possibly corresponds to TRBD2 (7 bases). Germline V lookup: CDR1 SGHRS, CDR2 YFSETQ. CDR3 length: 18 amino acids. The V and J ends lost 4 bases and 2 bases respectively, with 22 bases between them. CDR3 region: CASSPWWGGGRAYNEQFF. The CDR3 DNA reads TGCGCCAGCAGCCCTTGGTGGGGCGGGGGCAGGGCCTACAATGAGCAGTTCTTC.

The chain joins TRBV14 to TRBJ1-2; 7 bases are a match to TRBD1. CDR3 length: 16 amino acids. Germline lookup yields CDR1 SGHDN and CDR2 FVKESK. V gave up 4 bases and J gave up 5 bases; unmatched junction bases: 13. CDR3 in DNA: TGTGCCAGCAGCCCAGGGGGAACTCTTAGAGGATATGGCTACACCTTC. This sequence encodes CASSPGGTLRGYGYTF.

In this sample, this clone turned up once. The gene calls are TRBV2 and TRBJ2-7; 8 bases fit TRBD2. Losses at the gene ends were 6 bases for V and 0 bases for J; bases not matched to a gene: 4. Germline V gene data show CDR1 as SNHLY and CDR2 as FYNNEI. This CDR3 has 14 amino acids. CDR3 residues: CASRASGFSYEQYF. The CDR3 coding sequence is TGTGCCAGCAGAGCTAGCGGGTTCTCCTACGAGCAGTACTTC.

V gene TRBV6-5 combines with J gene TRBJ2-7; a possible D gene is TRBD1 (6 bases). The germline V gene encodes CDR1 MNHEY and CDR2 SVGAGI. V gave up 6 bases and J gave up 6 bases, with 12 bases separating them. The CDR3 loop spans 12 amino acids. CDR3 in DNA: TGTGCCAGCAGCCGTACAGGGACCGAGCAGTACTTC. Its protein is CASSRTGTEQYF.

The table lists this clone with a few counts. This chain links TRBV5-6 with TRBJ2-3; tentative D call: TRBD1 (6 bases). The CDR3 spans 18 residues. Germline V gene data show CDR1 as SGHDT and CDR2 as YYEEEE. Trimming cost V 4 bases and J 2 bases, with 23 bases left between them. The CDR3 is CASSQDIETGKNTDTQYF. For the CDR3, the DNA is TGTGCCAGCAGCCAAGACATCGAGACAGGAAAAAACACAGATACGCAGTATTTT.

CDR3 in amino acids: CASSRRTGQGTEAFF. CDR3 sequence (DNA): TGTGCCAGCTCACGACGGACAGGGCAGGGCACTGAAGCTTTCTTT. This chain uses TRBV18 with TRBJ1-1; 8 nucleotides align to TRBD1. Germline trimming cut 4 bases from V and 4 bases from J; bases unmatched to any gene: 8. This CDR3 region has 15 residues. The germline gives CDR1 KGHSH, CDR2 LQKENI. The full variable domain, rest sourced from reference TRBV18 and TRBJ1-1, is NAGVMQNPRHLVRRRGQEARLRCSPMKGHSHVYWYRQLPEEGLKFMVYLQKENIIDESGMPKERFSAEFPKEGPSILRIQQVVRGDSAAYFCASSRRTGQGTEAFFGQGTRLTVV.

V gene TRBV5-1 combines with J gene TRBJ2-3; 7 bases fit TRBD1. Trimming took 4 bases from V and 2 from J; bases not matched to a gene: 4. The CDR3 has 14 residues. Germline CDR1 SGHRS, CDR2 YFSETQ. CDR3 sequence (DNA): TGCGCCAGCAGCCCGGGACAGACCACAGATACGCAGTATTTT. Translation: CASSPGQTTDTQYF.

The chain carries TRBV4-3 and TRBJ2-7, with D possibly being TRBD2 (7 bases). The germline V gene has CDR1 LGHNA and CDR2 YSLEER. The CDR3 has 16 residues. V lost 1 base, J lost 5 bases, and 18 bases lay in between. CDR3 region: CASSQGGGRGENEQYF. CDR3 nucleotide sequence: TGCGCCAGCAGCCAAGGGGGGGGCAGGGGAGAAAACGAGCAGTACTTC.

This chain links TRBV7-2 with TRBJ1-2, with D hard to call. This CDR3 contains 14 residues. With 4 bases removed from V and 3 bases from J, the gap between germline ends came to 12 bases. Germline V gives CDR1 SGHTA, CDR2 FQGNSA. CDR3 amino acids: CASSSERYHYGYTF. DNA of the CDR3: TGTGCCAGCAGCTCAGAACGATACCACTATGGCTACACCTTC.

This chain joins TRBV6-1 and TRBJ1-2; D is unresolved. This CDR3 is built from 10 residues. Germline V gene sequence: CDR1 MNHNS, CDR2 SASEGT. Deletions cut 9 bases from V and 3 bases from J, with 5 bases between. The CDR3 sequence is CASSDYGYTF. CDR3 bases: TGTGCCAGTTCTGACTATGGCTACACCTTC.

The chain couples TRBV18 to TRBJ2-7; D is uncertain. Germline V lookup: CDR1 KGHSH, CDR2 LQKENI. The CDR3 has 13 amino acids. V dropped 3 bases and J dropped 2 bases, with 8 bases sitting between them. The CDR3: CASSPAVPYEQYF. CDR3 DNA: TGTGCCAGCTCACCGGCGGTCCCCTACGAGCAGTACTTC.

The chain combines TRBV29-1 with TRBJ1-2; D possibly corresponds to TRBD1 (6 bases). Germline V gene lookup returns CDR1 SQVTM and CDR2 ANQGSEA. The CDR3 is made up of 11 amino acids. V gave up 4 bases and J gave up 14 bases, with 17 bases separating them. CDR3 bases: TGCAGCGTTGGGCCGGACAGCCAAAGGACCTTC. It specifies CSVGPDSQRTF.